The 15 T cell receptor beta chains below all came from one sample that was sequenced in a study of blood T cell repertoires in COVID-19. Repertoires were generated with immunoSEQ multiplex PCR, while TCRdb's copy carries only in-frame clones and drops some. The sample has about 58,000 clones; more than 85% are singletons. Specimen: peripheral blood. Receptors were obtained from a woman in her 70s with active COVID-19.

The V call is TRBV7-8, the J call TRBJ2-2; D is perhaps TRBD1 (6 bases). The CDR3 consists of 14 residues. Germline loops: CDR1 SGHVS, CDR2 FQNEAQ. The germline V and J ends were trimmed by 2 bases and 5 bases, with 9 bases remaining between them. In DNA, the CDR3 is TGTGCCAGCAGCTTATTGGACAGTACCGGGGAGCTGTTTTTT. Protein: CASSLLDSTGELFF.

The genes are TRBV18 and TRBJ1-6; perhaps TRBD1 as D (6 bases). The CDR3 runs 14 residues. The V end was cut by 3 bases, the J end by 10 bases, with 13 bases between. Germline V lookup: CDR1 KGHSH, CDR2 LQKENI. CDR3 bases: TGTGCCAGCTCACCCCCGGGACAATACTCACCCCTCCACTTT. Its protein is CASSPPGQYSPLHF.

The chain recombines TRBV5-1 with TRBJ1-1; D gene ambiguous. Germline CDR1 reads SGHRS; CDR2 reads YFSETQ. Trimming removed 0 bases at V and 2 bases at J, with 11 bases between. This CDR3 spans 15 amino acids. This chain's CDR3 is CASSLASHGNTEAFF. The CDR3 DNA is TGCGCCAGCAGCTTGGCCTCCCACGGTAACACTGAAGCTTTCTTT.

The genes are TRBV28 and TRBJ1-2; 7 positions agree with TRBD1. The CDR3 totals 13 residues. The germline V gene encodes CDR1 MDHEN and CDR2 SYDVKM. The trim removed 8 bases at V and 3 bases at J, leaving 6 bases unmatched. CDR3 loop: CASQSGTDYGYTF. DNA for the CDR3: TGTGCCAGCCAGTCCGGGACAGACTATGGCTACACCTTC.

The genes are TRBV7-2 and TRBJ2-7; D may be TRBD1 (5 bases). CDR1 is SGHTA, CDR2 FQGNSA, per germline. CDR3 length: 13 amino acids. V was cut by 1 base and J by 9 bases, with 13 bases left in between. The CDR3 sequence is CASSLDRQGAQYF. CDR3 DNA sequence: TGTGCCAGCAGCTTAGATCGCCAGGGTGCGCAGTACTTC.

On this clone itself: Other DNA sequences in the sample encode the same CDR3. V usage is TRBV5-1 and J usage is TRBJ2-7; D not certain. The CDR3 contains 13 residues. V dropped 0 bases and J dropped 1 base, with 5 bases sitting between them. CDR1 is SGHRS, CDR2 YFSETQ, per germline. The CDR3 DNA follows: TGCGCCAGCAGCTTGGACGGTTCCTACGAGCAGTACTTC. Its translation: CASSLDGSYEQYF.

The gene calls are TRBV5-1 and TRBJ2-4; TRBD2 matches 13 bases. This CDR3 spans 15 amino acids. Trimming removed 3 bases from V and 6 bases from J; junction bases left unmatched: 3. CDR1 is SGHRS, CDR2 YFSETQ, per germline. CDR3 residues: CASSSGTSGTNIQYF. As DNA, the CDR3 is TGCGCCAGCAGCTCGGGGACTAGCGGGACAAACATTCAGTACTTC.

This chain links TRBV9 with TRBJ2-7, with D perhaps TRBD2 (5 bases). The CDR3 contains 15 residues. The V end lost 0 bases, the J end lost 3 bases, and 13 bases lay between the germline ends. Germline CDR1 and CDR2: SGDLS and YYNGEE. The CDR3 DNA reads as TGTGCCAGCAGCGTAGTTGAGGGTCCTCACTACGAGCAGTACTTC. Protein sequence: CASSVVEGPHYEQYF.

The V and J genes are TRBV30 and TRBJ2-3; tentatively, D is TRBD1 (5 bases). Trimming took 1 base from V and 1 from J, leaving 6 bases between them. This CDR3 comprises 13 residues. Germline CDR1 GTSNPN, CDR2 SVGIG (reference sequence). The CDR3, as DNA: TGTGCCTGGAGTGCCAGGGGCACAGATACGCAGTATTTT. Its translation: CAWSARGTDTQYF. The full variable domain, in which reference TRBV30 and TRBJ2-3 provide the parts outside the CDR3, is SQTIHQWPATLVQPVGSPLSLECTVEGTSNPNLYWYRQAAGRGLQLLFYSVGIGQISSEVPQNLSASRPQDRQFILSSKKLLLSDSGFYLCAWSARGTDTQYFGPGTRLTVL.

This chain links TRBV15 with TRBJ2-1; 9 nucleotides agree with TRBD2. The ends lost 8 bases at V and 0 bases at J; junction bases unmatched: 14. The germline V gene has CDR1 LNHNV and CDR2 YYDKDF (reference sequence). The CDR3 loop spans 18 amino acids. The CDR3 here is CATVRTSGFPSSYNEQFF. The CDR3 nucleotides are TGTGCCACCGTGAGAACTAGCGGGTTCCCGAGCTCCTACAATGAGCAGTTCTTC. The full variable domain, completed using reference TRBV15 and TRBJ2-1, is DAMVIQNPRYQVTQFGKPVTLSCSQTLNHNVMYWYQQKSSQAPKLLFHYYDKDFNNEADTPDNFQSRRPNTSFCFLDIRSPGLGDTAMYLCATVRTSGFPSSYNEQFFGPGTRLTVL.

The table lists this clone with a few counts. The J gene is TRBJ1-1, the V gene TRBV25-1; D may be TRBD1 (6 bases). Looked up from germline, CDR1 is MGHDK and CDR2 is SYGVNS. Trimming took off 5 bases at V and 4 bases at J, with 11 bases between the two ends. The CDR3 has 13 amino acids. This chain's CDR3 is CASSWGRSTEAFF. CDR3 sequence (DNA): TGTGCCAGCAGTTGGGGGCGGAGCACTGAAGCTTTCTTT.

The rearrangement uses TRBV6-5 and TRBJ2-1; TRBD1 might be the D (5 bases). The V end lost 2 bases, the J end lost 4 bases, and 15 bases lay between the germline ends. The CDR3 runs 16 residues. Germline V CDR1 and CDR2: MNHEY, SVGAGI. CDR3 loop: CASSYGAVGLYNEQFF. CDR3 DNA sequence: TGTGCCAGCAGTTACGGGGCGGTGGGTTTATACAATGAGCAGTTCTTC.

The DNA for the CDR3 is TGTGCCAGCAGCACCCTGAGGGGGGGTGAGCAGTTCTTC. Its protein product is CASSTLRGGEQFF. The chain is built from TRBV14 and TRBJ2-1; tentative D call: TRBD2 (7 bases). This CDR3 spans 13 amino acids. V was shortened by 5 bases and J by 9 bases, with 14 bases between the two germline ends. Germline V lookup: CDR1 SGHDN, CDR2 FVKESK. Full variable domain (missing parts from reference TRBV14 and TRBJ2-1): EAGVTQFPSHSVIEKGQTVTLRCDPISGHDNLYWYRRVMGKEIKFLLHFVKESKQDESGMPNNRFLAERTGGTYSTLKVQPAELEDSGVYFCASSTLRGGEQFFGPGTRLTVL.

J is TRBJ2-7 and V is TRBV27; weak D call: TRBD2 (6 bases). Germline CDR1 reads MNHEY; CDR2 reads SMNVEV (reference sequence). This CDR3 contains 16 residues. V lost 3 bases and J 3 bases, leaving 18 bases between the germline ends. Here the CDR3 DNA reads TGTGCCAGCAGTTTCCTTCCCGGGGGTCCGGACTACGAGCAGTACTTC. Translating gives CASSFLPGGPDYEQYF.

The rearrangement uses TRBV30 and TRBJ1-2; D gene unclear. Germline CDR1 is GTSNPN and CDR2 is SVGIG (reference sequence). The CDR3 consists of 13 residues. V was trimmed by 4 bases and J by 5 bases, leaving 14 bases between them. Here the CDR3 reads CAWNHDTVYGYTF. In nucleotides, the CDR3 is TGTGCCTGGAACCATGACACTGTATATGGCTACACCTTC.